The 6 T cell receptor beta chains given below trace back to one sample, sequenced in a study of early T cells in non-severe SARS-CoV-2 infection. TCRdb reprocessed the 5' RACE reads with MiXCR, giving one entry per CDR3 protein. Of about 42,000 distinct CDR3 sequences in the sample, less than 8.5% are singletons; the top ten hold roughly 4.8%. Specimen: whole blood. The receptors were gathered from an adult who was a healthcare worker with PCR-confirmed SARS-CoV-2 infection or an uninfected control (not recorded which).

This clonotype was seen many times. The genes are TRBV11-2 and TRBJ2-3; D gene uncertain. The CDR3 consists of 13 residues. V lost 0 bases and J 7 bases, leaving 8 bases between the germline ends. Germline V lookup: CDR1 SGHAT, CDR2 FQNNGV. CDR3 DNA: TGTGCCAGCAGCTTAGATCGTAGGTATACGCAGTATTTT. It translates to CASSLDRRYTQYF.

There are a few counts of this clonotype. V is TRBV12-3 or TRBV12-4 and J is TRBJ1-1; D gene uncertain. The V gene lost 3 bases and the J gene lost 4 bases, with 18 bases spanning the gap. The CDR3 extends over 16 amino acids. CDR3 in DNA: TGTGCCAGCAGTTTCGGGAGCACACCCTGGGGCACTGAAGCTTTCTTT. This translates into CASSFGSTPWGTEAFF.

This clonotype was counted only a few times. The CDR3 is CASSPHTDSNQPQHF. The CDR3 bases are TGTGCCAGCAGCCCCCACACCGATAGCAATCAGCCCCAGCATTTT. This chain connects TRBV7-9 to TRBJ1-5; D not resolved. Trimming cost V 5 bases and J 0 bases, with 11 bases left between them. Germline CDR1 SEHNR, CDR2 FQNEAQ (reference sequence). The CDR3 runs to 15 residues. Filled out from reference TRBV7-9 and TRBJ1-5, the complete variable domain reads DTGVSQNPRHKITKRGQNVTFRCDPISEHNRLYWYRQTLGQGPEFLTYFQNEAQLEKSRLLSDRFSAERPKGSFSTLEIQRTEQGDSAMYLCASSPHTDSNQPQHFGDGTRLSIL.

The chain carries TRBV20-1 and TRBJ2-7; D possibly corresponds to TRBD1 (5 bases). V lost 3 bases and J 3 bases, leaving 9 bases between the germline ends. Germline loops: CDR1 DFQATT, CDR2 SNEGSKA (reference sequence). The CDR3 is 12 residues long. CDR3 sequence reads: CSASPDSYEQYF. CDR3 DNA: TGCAGTGCTAGCCCCGACAGCTACGAGCAGTACTTC.

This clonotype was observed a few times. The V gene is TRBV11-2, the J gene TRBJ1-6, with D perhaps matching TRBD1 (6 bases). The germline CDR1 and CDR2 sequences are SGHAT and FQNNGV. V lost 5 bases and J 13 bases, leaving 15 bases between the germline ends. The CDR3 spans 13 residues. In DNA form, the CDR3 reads TGTGCCAGCAGCACCCGGACAGCGCTCCCCCTCCACTTT. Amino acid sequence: CASSTRTALPLHF.

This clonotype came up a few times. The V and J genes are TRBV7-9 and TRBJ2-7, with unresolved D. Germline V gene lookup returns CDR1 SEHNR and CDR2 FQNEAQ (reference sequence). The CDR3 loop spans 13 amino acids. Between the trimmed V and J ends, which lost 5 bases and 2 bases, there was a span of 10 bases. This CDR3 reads CASSPGRTYEQYF. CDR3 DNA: TGTGCCAGCAGCCCGGGCCGCACCTACGAGCAGTACTTC. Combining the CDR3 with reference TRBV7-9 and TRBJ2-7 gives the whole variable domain DTGVSQNPRHKITKRGQNVTFRCDPISEHNRLYWYRQTLGQGPEFLTYFQNEAQLEKSRLLSDRFSAERPKGSFSTLEIQRTEQGDSAMYLCASSPGRTYEQYFGPGTRLTVT.